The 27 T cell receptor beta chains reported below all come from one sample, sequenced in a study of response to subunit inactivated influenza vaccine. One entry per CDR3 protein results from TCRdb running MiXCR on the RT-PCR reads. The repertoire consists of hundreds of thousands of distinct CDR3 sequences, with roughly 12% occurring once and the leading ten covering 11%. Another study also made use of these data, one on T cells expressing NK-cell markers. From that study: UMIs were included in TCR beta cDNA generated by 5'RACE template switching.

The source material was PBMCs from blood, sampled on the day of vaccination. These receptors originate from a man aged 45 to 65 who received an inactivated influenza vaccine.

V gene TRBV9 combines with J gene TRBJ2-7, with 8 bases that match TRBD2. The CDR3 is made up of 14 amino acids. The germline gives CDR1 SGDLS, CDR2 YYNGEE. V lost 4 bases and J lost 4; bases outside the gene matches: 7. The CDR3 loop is CASSISGRSYEQYF. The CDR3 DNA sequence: TGTGCCAGCAGCATCAGCGGGAGAAGTTACGAGCAGTACTTC.

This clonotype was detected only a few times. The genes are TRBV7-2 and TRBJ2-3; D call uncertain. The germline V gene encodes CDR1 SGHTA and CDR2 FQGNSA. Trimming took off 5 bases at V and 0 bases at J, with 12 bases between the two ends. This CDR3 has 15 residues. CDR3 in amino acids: CASSRGDSSTDTQYF. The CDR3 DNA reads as TGTGCCAGCAGCCGCGGAGACTCTAGCACAGATACGCAGTATTTT.

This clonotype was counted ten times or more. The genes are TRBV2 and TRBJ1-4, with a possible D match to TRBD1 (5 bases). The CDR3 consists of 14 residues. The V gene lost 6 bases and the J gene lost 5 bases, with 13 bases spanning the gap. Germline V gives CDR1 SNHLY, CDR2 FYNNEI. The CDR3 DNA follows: TGTGCCAGCAGGGTACAGGTTACGAATGAAAAACTGTTTTTT. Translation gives CASRVQVTNEKLFF.

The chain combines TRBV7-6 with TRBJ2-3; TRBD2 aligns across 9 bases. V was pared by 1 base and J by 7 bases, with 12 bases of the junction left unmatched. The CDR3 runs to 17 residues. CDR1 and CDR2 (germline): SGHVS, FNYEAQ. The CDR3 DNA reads TGTGCCAGCAGCTTAGAAGTCCCTAGCGGGATTATCAATACGCAGTATTTT. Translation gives CASSLEVPSGIINTQYF.

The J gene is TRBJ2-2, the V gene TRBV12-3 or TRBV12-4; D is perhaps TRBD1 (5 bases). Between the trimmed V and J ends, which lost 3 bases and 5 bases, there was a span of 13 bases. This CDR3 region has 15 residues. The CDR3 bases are TGTGCCAGCAGTTTTTCAGGGCAGGGTACCGGGGAGCTGTTTTTT. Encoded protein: CASSFSGQGTGELFF.

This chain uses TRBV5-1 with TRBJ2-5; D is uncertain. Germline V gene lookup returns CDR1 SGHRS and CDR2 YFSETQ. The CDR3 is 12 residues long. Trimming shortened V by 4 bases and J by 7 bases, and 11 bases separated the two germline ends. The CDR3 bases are TGCGCCAGCAGCCCGTCCCCAGGGACCCAGTACTTC. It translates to CASSPSPGTQYF.

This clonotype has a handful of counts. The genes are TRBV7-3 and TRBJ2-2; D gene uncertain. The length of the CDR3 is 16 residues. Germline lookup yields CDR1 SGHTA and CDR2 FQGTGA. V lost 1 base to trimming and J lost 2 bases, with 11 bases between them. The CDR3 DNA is TGTGCCAGCAGCTTAATGCGCCTAACCAACACCGGGGAGCTGTTTTTT. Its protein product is CASSLMRLTNTGELFF.

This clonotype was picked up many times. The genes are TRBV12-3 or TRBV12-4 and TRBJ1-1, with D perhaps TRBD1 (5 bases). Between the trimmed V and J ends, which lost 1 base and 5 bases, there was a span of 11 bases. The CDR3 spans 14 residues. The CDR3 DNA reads TGTGCCAGCAGTTTAGGGGGCCCCAAGACTGAAGCTTTCTTT. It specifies CASSLGGPKTEAFF.

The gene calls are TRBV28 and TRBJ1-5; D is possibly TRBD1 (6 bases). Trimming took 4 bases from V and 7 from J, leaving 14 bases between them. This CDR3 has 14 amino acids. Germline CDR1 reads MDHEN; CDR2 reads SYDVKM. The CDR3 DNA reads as TGTGCCAGCAGTTCGGGACACCGTGGCCAGCCCCAGCATTTT. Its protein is CASSSGHRGQPQHF.

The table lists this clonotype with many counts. The CDR3 DNA follows: TGTGCCAGCAGCAGCGGGCTCCTCTCCTACAATGAGCAGTTCTTC. Translation: CASSSGLLSYNEQFF. This chain links TRBV27 with TRBJ2-1; a weak D match, TRBD2 (6 bases). Germline V gives CDR1 MNHEY, CDR2 SMNVEV (reference sequence). The ends were cut back, 6 bases at V and 0 bases at J, with 12 bases in the middle. The CDR3 is made up of 15 amino acids.

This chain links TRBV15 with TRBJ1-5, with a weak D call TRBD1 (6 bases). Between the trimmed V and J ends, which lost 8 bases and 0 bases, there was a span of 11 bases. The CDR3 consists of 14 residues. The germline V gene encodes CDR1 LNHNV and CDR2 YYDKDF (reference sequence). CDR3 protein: CATGRTASNQPQHF. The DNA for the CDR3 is TGTGCCACCGGCCGGACAGCTAGCAATCAGCCCCAGCATTTT.

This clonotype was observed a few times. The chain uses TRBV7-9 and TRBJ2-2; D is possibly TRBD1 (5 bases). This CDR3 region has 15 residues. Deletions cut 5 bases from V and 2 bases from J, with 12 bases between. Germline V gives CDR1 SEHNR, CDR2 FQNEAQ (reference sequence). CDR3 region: CASSKPRENTGELFF. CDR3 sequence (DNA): TGTGCCAGCAGCAAGCCCAGGGAAAACACCGGGGAGCTGTTTTTT.

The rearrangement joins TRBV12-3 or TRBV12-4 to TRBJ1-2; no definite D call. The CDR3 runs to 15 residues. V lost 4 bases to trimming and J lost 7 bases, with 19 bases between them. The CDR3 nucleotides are TGTGCCAGCAGTTCATCCGGTGGACGATGGGGTGGCTACACCTTC. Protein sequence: CASSSSGGRWGGYTF.

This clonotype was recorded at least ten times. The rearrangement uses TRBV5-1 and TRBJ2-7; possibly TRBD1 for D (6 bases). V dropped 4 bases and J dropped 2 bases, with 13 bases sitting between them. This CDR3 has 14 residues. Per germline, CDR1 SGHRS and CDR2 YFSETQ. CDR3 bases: TGCGCCAGCAGCCCCGGGACATTGGCCTACGAGCAGTACTTC. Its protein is CASSPGTLAYEQYF.

The CDR3 coding sequence is TGTGCCAGCGCTCTGGGGACTGAAGCTTTCTTT. Translating gives CASALGTEAFF. The chain links TRBV11-2 to TRBJ1-1; D is unresolved. There are 11 residues in the CDR3. The ends were cut back, 8 bases at V and 5 bases at J, with 9 bases in the middle. Germline V gene lookup returns CDR1 SGHAT and CDR2 FQNNGV.

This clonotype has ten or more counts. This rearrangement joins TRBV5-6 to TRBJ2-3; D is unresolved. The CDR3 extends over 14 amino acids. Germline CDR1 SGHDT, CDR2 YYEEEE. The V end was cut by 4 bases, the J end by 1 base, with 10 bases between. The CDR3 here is CASSTRGGTDTQYF. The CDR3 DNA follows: TGTGCCAGCAGCACCCGCGGCGGCACAGATACGCAGTATTTT.

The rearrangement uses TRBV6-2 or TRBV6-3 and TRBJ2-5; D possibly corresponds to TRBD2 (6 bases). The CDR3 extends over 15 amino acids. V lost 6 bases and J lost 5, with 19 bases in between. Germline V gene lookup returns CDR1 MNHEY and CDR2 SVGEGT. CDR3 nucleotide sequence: TGTGCCAGCAGGCCCATCTTCAGGAGCGGGGAGACCCAGTACTTC. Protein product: CASRPIFRSGETQYF.

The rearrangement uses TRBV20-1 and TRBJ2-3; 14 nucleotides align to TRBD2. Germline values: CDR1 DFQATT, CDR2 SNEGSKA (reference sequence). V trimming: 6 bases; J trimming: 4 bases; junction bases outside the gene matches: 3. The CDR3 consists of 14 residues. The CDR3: CSATSGRVPDTQYF. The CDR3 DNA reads TGCAGTGCGACTAGCGGGAGGGTTCCAGATACGCAGTATTTT.

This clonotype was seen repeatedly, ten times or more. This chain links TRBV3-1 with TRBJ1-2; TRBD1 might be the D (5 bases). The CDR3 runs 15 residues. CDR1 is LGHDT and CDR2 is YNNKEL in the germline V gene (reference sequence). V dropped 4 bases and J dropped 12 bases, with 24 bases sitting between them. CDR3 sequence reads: CASSLNPGGGTVDTF. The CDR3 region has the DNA TGTGCCAGCAGCCTAAACCCCGGGGGGGGAACTGTGGACACCTTC.

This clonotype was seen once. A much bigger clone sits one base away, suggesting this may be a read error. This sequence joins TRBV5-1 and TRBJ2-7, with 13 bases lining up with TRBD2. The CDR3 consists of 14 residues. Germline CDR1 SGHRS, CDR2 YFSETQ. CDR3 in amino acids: CASKGLAGVSEQHF. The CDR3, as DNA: TGCGCCAGCAAAGGACTAGCGGGAGTTTCCGAGCAGCACTTC.

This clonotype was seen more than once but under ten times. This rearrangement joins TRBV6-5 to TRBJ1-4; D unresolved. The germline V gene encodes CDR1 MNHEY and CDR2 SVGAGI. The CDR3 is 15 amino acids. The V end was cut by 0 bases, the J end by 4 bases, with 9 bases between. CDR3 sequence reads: CASSYSSPINEKLFF. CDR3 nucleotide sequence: TGTGCCAGCAGTTACTCATCGCCAATTAATGAAAAACTGTTTTTT.

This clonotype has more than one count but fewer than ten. CDR3: CASSPQGSGYNEQFF. The CDR3 nucleotides are TGTGCCAGCAGCCCCCAGGGCAGCGGCTACAATGAGCAGTTCTTC. This chain uses TRBV7-2 with TRBJ2-1; the D call may be TRBD1 or TRBD2 (5 bases each). CDR1 is SGHTA, CDR2 FQGNSA, per germline. Trimming stripped 5 bases from V and 3 bases from J, with 14 bases between. CDR3 length: 15 residues.

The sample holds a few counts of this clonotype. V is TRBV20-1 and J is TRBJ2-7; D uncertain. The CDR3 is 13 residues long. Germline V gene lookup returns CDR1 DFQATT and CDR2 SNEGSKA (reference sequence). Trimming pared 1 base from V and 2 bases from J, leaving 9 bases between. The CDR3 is CSARVPGAYEQYF. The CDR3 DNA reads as TGCAGTGCTAGAGTGCCTGGAGCCTACGAGCAGTACTTC.

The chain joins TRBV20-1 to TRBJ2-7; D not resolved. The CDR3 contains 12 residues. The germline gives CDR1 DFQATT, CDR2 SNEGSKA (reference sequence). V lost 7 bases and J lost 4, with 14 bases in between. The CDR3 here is CSVSLGSYEQYF. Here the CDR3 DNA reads TGCAGTGTTTCGCTTGGCTCATACGAGCAGTACTTC.

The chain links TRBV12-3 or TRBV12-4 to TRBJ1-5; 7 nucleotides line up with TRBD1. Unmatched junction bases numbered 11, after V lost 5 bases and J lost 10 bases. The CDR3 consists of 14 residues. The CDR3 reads CASSLTGTEKPQHF. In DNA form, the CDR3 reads TGTGCCAGCAGTCTCACCGGGACAGAAAAACCCCAGCATTTT.

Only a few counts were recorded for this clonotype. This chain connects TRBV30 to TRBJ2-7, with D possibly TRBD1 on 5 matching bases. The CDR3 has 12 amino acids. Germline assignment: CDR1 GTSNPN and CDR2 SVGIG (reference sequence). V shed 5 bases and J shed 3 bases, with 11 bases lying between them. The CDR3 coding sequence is TGTGCCTGGGGGGCAGGTCTCTACGAGCAGTACTTC. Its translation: CAWGAGLYEQYF.

As DNA, the CDR3 is TGTGCCAGCAGCTCATTGGGACGTTATGAGCAGTACTTC. It is translated as CASSSLGRYEQYF. The chain links TRBV7-9 to TRBJ2-7, with D possibly being TRBD1 or TRBD2 (5 bases each). V gave up 4 bases and J gave up 7 bases, with 14 bases separating them. This CDR3 has 13 amino acids. Germline values: CDR1 SEHNR, CDR2 FQNEAQ (reference sequence).